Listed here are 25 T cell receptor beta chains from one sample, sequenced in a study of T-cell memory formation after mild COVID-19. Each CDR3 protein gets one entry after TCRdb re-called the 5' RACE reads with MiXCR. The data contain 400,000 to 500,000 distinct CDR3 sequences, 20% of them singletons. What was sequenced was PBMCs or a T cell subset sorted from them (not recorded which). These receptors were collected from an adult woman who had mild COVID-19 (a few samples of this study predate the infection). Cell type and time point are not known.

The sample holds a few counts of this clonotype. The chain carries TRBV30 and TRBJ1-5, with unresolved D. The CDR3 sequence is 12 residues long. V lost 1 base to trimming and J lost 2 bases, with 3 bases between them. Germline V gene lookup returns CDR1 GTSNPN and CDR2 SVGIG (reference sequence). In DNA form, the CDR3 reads TGTGCCTGGAGTGGGGGCAATCAGCCCCAGCATTTT. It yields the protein CAWSGGNQPQHF.

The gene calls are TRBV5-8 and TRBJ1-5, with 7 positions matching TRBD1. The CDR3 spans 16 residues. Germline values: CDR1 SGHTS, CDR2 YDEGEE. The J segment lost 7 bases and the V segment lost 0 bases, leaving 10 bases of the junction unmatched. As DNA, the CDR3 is TGTGCCAGCAGCTTGGGTTCGACAGGGTTCAGGCAGCCCCAGCATTTT. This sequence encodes CASSLGSTGFRQPQHF.

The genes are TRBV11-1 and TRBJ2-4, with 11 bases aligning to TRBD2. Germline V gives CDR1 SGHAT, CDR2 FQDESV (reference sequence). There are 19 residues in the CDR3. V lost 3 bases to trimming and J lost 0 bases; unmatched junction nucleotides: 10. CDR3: CASSLTSGMSFGAKNIQYF. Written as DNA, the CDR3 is TGTGCCAGCAGCTTGACTAGCGGGATGAGTTTTGGAGCCAAAAACATTCAGTACTTC. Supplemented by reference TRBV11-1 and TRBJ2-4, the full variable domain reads EAEVAQSPRYKITEKSQAVAFWCDPISGHATLYWYRQILGQGPELLVQFQDESVVDDSQLPKDRFSAERLKGVDSTLKIQPAELGDSAMYLCASSLTSGMSFGAKNIQYFGAGTRLSVL.

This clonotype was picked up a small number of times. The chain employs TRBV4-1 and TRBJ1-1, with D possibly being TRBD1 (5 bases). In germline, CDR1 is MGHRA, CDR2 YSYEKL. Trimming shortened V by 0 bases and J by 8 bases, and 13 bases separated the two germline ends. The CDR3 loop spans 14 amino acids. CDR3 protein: CASSQDGTVREAFF. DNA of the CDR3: TGCGCCAGCAGCCAAGATGGGACGGTCCGGGAAGCTTTCTTT.

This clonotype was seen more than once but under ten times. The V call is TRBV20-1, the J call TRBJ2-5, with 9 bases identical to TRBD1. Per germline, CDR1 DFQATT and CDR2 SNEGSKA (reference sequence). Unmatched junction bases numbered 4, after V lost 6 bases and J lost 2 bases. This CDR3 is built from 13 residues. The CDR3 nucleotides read TGCAGTGCCGACAGGGGGGAACAAGAGACCCAGTACTTC. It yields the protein CSADRGEQETQYF.

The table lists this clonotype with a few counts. CDR3: CASSAYPGRFNTGELFF. CDR3 nucleotide sequence: TGTGCCAGCAGCGCCTACCCGGGACGGTTTAACACCGGGGAGCTGTTTTTT. The J gene is TRBJ2-2, the V gene TRBV9, with D possibly called TRBD1 or TRBD2 (5 bases each). The CDR3 has 17 amino acids. The germline V gene has CDR1 SGDLS and CDR2 YYNGEE. The V and J ends lost 3 bases and 2 bases respectively, with 17 bases between them.

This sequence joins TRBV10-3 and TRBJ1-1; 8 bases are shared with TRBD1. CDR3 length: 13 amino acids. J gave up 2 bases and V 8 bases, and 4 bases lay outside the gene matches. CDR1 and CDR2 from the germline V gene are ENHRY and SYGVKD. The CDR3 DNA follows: TGTGCCATCCGAGACAGGGGTAACACTGAAGCTTTCTTT. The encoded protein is CAIRDRGNTEAFF.

The CDR3 region has the DNA TGTGCCAGCAGTTACCGTAAATTGGGACAGGTGGGCTCCTACGAGCAGTACTTC. As protein: CASSYRKLGQVGSYEQYF. The chain is built from TRBV6-6 and TRBJ2-7; 8 bases are shared with TRBD1. The CDR3 has 18 amino acids. The V and J ends lost 2 bases and 0 bases, in that order; junction bases with no gene match: 12. CDR1 is MNHNY and CDR2 is SVGAGI in the germline V gene (reference sequence).

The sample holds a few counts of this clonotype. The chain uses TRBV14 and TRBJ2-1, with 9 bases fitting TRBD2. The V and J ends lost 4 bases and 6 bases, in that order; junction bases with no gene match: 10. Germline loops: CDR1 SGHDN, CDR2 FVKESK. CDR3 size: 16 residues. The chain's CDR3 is CASSRRVAGVGNEQFF. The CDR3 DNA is TGTGCCAGCAGCCGGAGGGTAGCGGGAGTAGGCAATGAGCAGTTCTTC.

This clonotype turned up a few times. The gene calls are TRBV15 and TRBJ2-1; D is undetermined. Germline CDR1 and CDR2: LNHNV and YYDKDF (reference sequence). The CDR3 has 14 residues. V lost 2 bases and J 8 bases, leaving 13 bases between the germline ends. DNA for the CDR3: TGTGCCACCAGCAGACTCAGTCTCGGTGATGAGCAGTTCTTC. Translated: CATSRLSLGDEQFF.

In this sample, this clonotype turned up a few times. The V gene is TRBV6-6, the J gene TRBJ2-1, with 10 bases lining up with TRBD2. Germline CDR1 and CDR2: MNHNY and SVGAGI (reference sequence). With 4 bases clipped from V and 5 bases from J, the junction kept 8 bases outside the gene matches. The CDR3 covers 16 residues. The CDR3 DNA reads TGTGCCAGCAGTTTCCGTAGCGGGAGGTTCCACAATGAGCAGTTCTTC. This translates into CASSFRSGRFHNEQFF.

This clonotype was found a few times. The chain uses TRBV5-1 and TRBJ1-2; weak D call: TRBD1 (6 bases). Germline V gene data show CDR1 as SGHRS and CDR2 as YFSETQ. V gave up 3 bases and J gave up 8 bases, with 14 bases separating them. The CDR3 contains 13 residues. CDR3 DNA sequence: TGCGCCAGCAGCTCACAGAGGACAGAGGGCTACACCTTC. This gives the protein CASSSQRTEGYTF.

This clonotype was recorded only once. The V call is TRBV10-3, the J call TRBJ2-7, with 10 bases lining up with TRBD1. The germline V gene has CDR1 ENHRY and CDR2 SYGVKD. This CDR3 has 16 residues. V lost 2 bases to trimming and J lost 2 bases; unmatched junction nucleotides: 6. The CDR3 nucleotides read TGTGCCATCAGTGAGCCATGGACAGGGGGAGCCTACGAGCAGTACTTC. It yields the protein CAISEPWTGGAYEQYF.

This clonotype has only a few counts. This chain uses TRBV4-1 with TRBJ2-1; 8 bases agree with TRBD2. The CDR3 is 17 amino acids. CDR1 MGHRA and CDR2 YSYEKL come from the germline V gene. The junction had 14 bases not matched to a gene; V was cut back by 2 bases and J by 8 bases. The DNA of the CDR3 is TGCGCCAGCAGCCAACCGGGACTAGGGGTAGTGACGCATGAGCAGTTCTTC. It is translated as CASSQPGLGVVTHEQFF.

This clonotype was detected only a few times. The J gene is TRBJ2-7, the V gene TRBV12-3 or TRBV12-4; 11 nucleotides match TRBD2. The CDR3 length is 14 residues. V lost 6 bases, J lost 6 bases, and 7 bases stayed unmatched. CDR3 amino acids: CASSVAGGTSEQYF. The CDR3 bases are TGTGCCAGCAGCGTAGCGGGAGGGACAAGCGAGCAGTACTTC.

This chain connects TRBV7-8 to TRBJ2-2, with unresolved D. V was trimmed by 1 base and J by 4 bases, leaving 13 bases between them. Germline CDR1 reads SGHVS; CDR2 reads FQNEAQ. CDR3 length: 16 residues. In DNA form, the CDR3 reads TGTGCCAGCAGCTTAGGGTCTGCGCAGACCACCGGGGAGCTGTTTTTT. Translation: CASSLGSAQTTGELFF.

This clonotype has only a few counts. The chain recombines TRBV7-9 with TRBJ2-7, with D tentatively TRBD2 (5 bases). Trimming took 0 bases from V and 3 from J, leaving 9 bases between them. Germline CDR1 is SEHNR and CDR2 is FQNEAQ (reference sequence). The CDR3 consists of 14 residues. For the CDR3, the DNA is TGTGCCAGCAGCTTAGCGCGGGCAAACTACGAGCAGTACTTC. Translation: CASSLARANYEQYF. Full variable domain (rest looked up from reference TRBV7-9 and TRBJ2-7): DTGVSQNPRHKITKRGQNVTFRCDPISEHNRLYWYRQTLGQGPEFLTYFQNEAQLEKSRLLSDRFSAERPKGSFSTLEIQRTEQGDSAMYLCASSLARANYEQYFGPGTRLTVT.

For the CDR3, the DNA is TGCAGTGCTAACGAACAGGGGGCTCGCACGCAGTATTTT. As protein: CSANEQGARTQYF. The rearrangement joins TRBV20-1 to TRBJ2-3, with 9 bases identical to TRBD1. CDR3 size: 13 residues. The junction had 8 bases not matched to a gene; V was cut back by 4 bases and J by 9 bases. Germline values: CDR1 DFQATT, CDR2 SNEGSKA (reference sequence).

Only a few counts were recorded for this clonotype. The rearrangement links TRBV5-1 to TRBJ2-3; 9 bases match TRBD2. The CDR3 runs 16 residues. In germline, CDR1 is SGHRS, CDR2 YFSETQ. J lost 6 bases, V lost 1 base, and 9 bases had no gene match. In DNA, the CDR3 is TGCGCCAGCAGCTTGCGTAGCGGGGGCCCGGCGGATACGCAGTATTTT. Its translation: CASSLRSGGPADTQYF. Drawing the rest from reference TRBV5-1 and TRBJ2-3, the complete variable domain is KAGVTQTPRYLIKTRGQQVTLSCSPISGHRSVSWYQQTPGQGLQFLFEYFSETQRNKGNFPGRFSGRQFSNSRSEMNVSTLELGDSALYLCASSLRSGGPADTQYFGPGTRLTVL.

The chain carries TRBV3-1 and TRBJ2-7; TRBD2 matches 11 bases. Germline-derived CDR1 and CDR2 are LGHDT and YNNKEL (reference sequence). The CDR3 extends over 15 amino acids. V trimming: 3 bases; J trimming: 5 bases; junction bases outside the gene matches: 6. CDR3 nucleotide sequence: TGTGCCAGCAGCCATTCTAGCGGGGGGCAGGACGAGCAGTACTTC. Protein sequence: CASSHSSGGQDEQYF.

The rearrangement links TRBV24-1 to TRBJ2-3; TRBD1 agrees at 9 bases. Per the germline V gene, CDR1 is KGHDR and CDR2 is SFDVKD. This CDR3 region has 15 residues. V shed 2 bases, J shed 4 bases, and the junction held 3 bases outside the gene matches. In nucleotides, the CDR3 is TGTGCCACCAGTGATTGGGGGACAGGGTCAGATACGCAGTATTTT. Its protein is CATSDWGTGSDTQYF.

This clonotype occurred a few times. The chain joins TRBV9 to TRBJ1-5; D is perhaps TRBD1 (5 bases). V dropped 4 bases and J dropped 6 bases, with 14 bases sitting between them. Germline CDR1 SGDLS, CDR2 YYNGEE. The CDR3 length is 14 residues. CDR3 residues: CASSRGPGFQPQHF. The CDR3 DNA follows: TGTGCCAGCAGCCGGGGACCTGGGTTTCAGCCCCAGCATTTT.

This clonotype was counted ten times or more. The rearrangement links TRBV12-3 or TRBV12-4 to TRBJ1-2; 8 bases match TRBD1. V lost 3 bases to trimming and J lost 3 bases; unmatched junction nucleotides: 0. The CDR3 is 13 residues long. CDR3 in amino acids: CASSLDRDYGYTF. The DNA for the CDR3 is TGTGCCAGCAGTTTGGACAGGGACTATGGCTACACCTTC.

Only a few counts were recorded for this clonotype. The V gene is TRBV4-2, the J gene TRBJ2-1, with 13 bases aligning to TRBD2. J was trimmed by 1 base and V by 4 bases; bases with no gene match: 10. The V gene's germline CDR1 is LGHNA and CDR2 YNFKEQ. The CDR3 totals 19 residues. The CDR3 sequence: CASSPRLAGGLSSYNEQFF. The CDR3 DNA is TGTGCCAGCAGCCCCCGACTAGCGGGAGGTTTAAGTTCCTACAATGAGCAGTTCTTC.

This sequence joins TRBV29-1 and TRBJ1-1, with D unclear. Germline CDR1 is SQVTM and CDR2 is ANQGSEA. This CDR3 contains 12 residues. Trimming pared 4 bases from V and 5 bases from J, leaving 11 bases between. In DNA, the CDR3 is TGCAGCGTTGTCTCGGGGAGAACTGAAGCTTTCTTT. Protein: CSVVSGRTEAFF.